The present TCR beta chain was sequenced within a study of cytomegalovirus exposure and HLA in healthy donors. About the study: Unique TCR beta sequences numbering over 100 million came from roughly 180 million T cells in an earlier analysis. General study findings and limits: A few V segments could not be told apart, such as TRBV6-2 and TRBV6-3, and were left out. According to the study, some 160 TCR beta chains were cytomegalovirus-associated. Most TCR sequences showed up rarely, but some public TCRs showed up in many donors.

The PCR had 60 Vbeta and 13 Jbeta primers. TCRdb keeps only in-frame clones here, not all; method: immunoSEQ multiplex PCR. This sample yields about 45,000 clones, of which about half are seen a single time; 5.5% to 7% belongs to the top ten. This clone was recorded a few times. Its antigen remains unknown. The CDR3 length is 16 residues. Germline CDR1 is MDHEN and CDR2 is SYDVKM. After removal of 5 bases from V and 5 bases from J, the junction contained 9 bases not matched to a gene. The clonotype was recovered from a man aged 55 to 70 in good health and CMV-seronegative. V is TRBV28 and J is TRBJ2-1; 10 nucleotides align to TRBD2. The sample was PBMCs. CDR3 in amino acids: CASSRGLGLAHNEQFF. CDR3 bases: TGTGCCAGCAGTAGGGGGCTGGGACTAGCGCACAATGAGCAGTTCTTC.